A single sample gave rise to the 26 T cell receptor beta chains below, sequenced in a study of identical twins. Via MiXCR, TCRdb re-called the 5' RACE reads, giving one row per CDR3 protein. The table shows 600,000 to 800,000 distinct CDR3 sequences, with less than 25% occurring only once. A further study also used this sample, focusing on T cells expressing NK-cell markers.

Sequenced sample: PBMCs. These receptors all stem from a woman aged 18-35 years in good health.

J is TRBJ2-3 and V is TRBV5-1; 10 nucleotides match TRBD2. V trimming: 2 bases; J trimming: 4 bases; junction bases outside the gene matches: 4. CDR3 length: 15 amino acids. Germline lookup yields CDR1 SGHRS and CDR2 YFSETQ. The CDR3 nucleotides are TGCGCCAGCAGCTTAAGCGGGAGGGTTGCAGATACGCAGTATTTT. Translated: CASSLSGRVADTQYF.

This clonotype occurred a few times. The V gene is TRBV7-9, the J gene TRBJ2-5, with a weak D call TRBD1 (5 bases). Trimming took 5 bases from V and 2 from J, leaving 21 bases between them. Looked up from germline, CDR1 is SEHNR and CDR2 is FQNEAQ (reference sequence). CDR3 length: 17 residues. CDR3 loop: CASSPAPTATDQETQYF. The CDR3 DNA follows: TGTGCCAGCAGCCCTGCCCCGACAGCGACCGATCAAGAGACCCAGTACTTC. The whole variable domain, filled in from reference TRBV7-9 and TRBJ2-5, reads DTGVSQNPRHKITKRGQNVTFRCDPISEHNRLYWYRQTLGQGPEFLTYFQNEAQLEKSRLLSDRFSAERPKGSFSTLEIQRTEQGDSAMYLCASSPAPTATDQETQYFGPGTRLLVL.

This chain joins TRBV9 and TRBJ1-2, with D tentatively TRBD1 (6 bases). The ends were cut back, 3 bases at V and 4 bases at J, with 16 bases in the middle. Per the germline V gene, CDR1 is SGDLS and CDR2 is YYNGEE. The CDR3 sequence is 15 residues long. The CDR3 sequence: CASSAASGTFYGYTF. The CDR3 DNA reads TGTGCCAGCAGCGCGGCCTCCGGGACATTCTATGGCTACACCTTC.

This clonotype was counted only a few times. V is TRBV7-9 and J is TRBJ1-2, with TRBD1 identical over 7 bases. With V trimmed by 10 bases and J by 8 bases, 7 bases remained unmatched. The CDR3 has 11 residues. CDR1 is SEHNR and CDR2 is FQNEAQ in the germline V gene (reference sequence). CDR3 nucleotides: TGTGCCACTCAGACAGGGCGGGGCTACACCTTC. This gives the protein CATQTGRGYTF.

This clonotype was seen only a few times. V is TRBV20-1 and J is TRBJ2-1, with D possibly being TRBD2 (6 bases). The CDR3 runs to 15 residues. The germline CDR1 and CDR2 sequences are DFQATT and SNEGSKA (reference sequence). Trimming took 0 bases from V and 2 from J, leaving 11 bases between them. As DNA, the CDR3 is TGCAGTGCTAGAGATCCGTGGGGGGCCTACAATGAGCAGTTCTTC. Amino acids: CSARDPWGAYNEQFF.

In regard to this clonotype: A much larger clonotype is one base distant, so this may be a read error. In DNA, the CDR3 is TGTGCCAGCAGTCCCCCTAGCGTACACACAGATACGCAGTATTTT. Translating it yields CASSPPSVHTDTQYF. The chain uses TRBV12-3 or TRBV12-4 and TRBJ2-3; TRBD2 might be the D (6 bases). V lost 5 bases and J 2 bases, leaving 14 bases between the germline ends. CDR3 length: 15 amino acids.

The chain links TRBV7-3 to TRBJ1-6, with a possible D match to TRBD1 (6 bases). The CDR3 sequence is 13 residues long. From germline, CDR1 is SGHTA and CDR2 FQGTGA. The germline V and J ends were trimmed by 4 bases and 8 bases, with 9 bases remaining between them. CDR3 sequence reads: CASSSGVYSPLHF. CDR3 nucleotides: TGTGCCAGCAGCTCAGGGGTTTATTCACCCCTCCACTTT.

This CDR3 is CASSRLELWGQTETQYF. The CDR3 DNA reads TGCGCCAGCAGCCGCTTGGAGTTGTGGGGGCAAACGGAGACCCAGTACTTC. J is TRBJ2-5 and V is TRBV5-1, with D perhaps TRBD1 (6 bases). The CDR3 is 17 amino acids. Germline V CDR1 and CDR2: SGHRS, YFSETQ. Trimming removed 4 bases at V and 5 bases at J, with 24 bases between.

This clonotype was detected ten times or more. The V and J genes are TRBV11-1 and TRBJ2-1, with D tentatively TRBD2 (5 bases). The CDR3 totals 13 residues. V shed 8 bases and J shed 8 bases, with 16 bases lying between them. CDR1 and CDR2 (germline): SGHAT, FQDESV (reference sequence). CDR3 amino acids: CASSLLRADEQFF. The CDR3 nucleotides are TGTGCCAGCTCCCTTCTGAGGGCCGATGAGCAGTTCTTC.

This clonotype appeared a few times. The J gene is TRBJ1-1, the V gene TRBV25-1; maybe TRBD1 (5 bases). CDR3 length equals 15 residues. Trimming removed 2 bases at V and 4 bases at J, with 14 bases between. Germline-derived CDR1 and CDR2 are MGHDK and SYGVNS. DNA for the CDR3: TGTGCCAGCAGTGAACCGGGGGGTTCGGCCACTGAAGCTTTCTTT. Amino acids: CASSEPGGSATEAFF.

This clonotype was picked up a small number of times. The V call is TRBV20-1, the J call TRBJ2-7; a weak D match, TRBD1 (6 bases). The V end lost 6 bases, the J end lost 3 bases, and 18 bases lay between the germline ends. CDR3 size: 14 residues. Germline values: CDR1 DFQATT, CDR2 SNEGSKA (reference sequence). The CDR3 region has the DNA TGCAGTGCCAGGGGACCACCAATTGACTACGAGCAGTACTTC. It yields the protein CSARGPPIDYEQYF.

In this sample, this clonotype turned up a few times. This rearrangement joins TRBV20-1 to TRBJ1-2; D remains ambiguous. CDR1 DFQATT and CDR2 SNEGSKA come from the germline V gene (reference sequence). Between the trimmed V and J ends, which lost 4 bases and 4 bases, there was a span of 13 bases. The CDR3 is 13 residues long. The chain's CDR3 is CSATDPELYGYTF. CDR3 nucleotides: TGCAGTGCTACCGATCCGGAACTCTATGGCTACACCTTC.

The chain has TRBV7-8 and TRBJ2-1, with D perhaps matching TRBD2 (7 bases). CDR3 size: 19 residues. Germline-derived CDR1 and CDR2 are SGHVS and FQNEAQ. Trimming pared 0 bases from V and 7 bases from J, leaving 25 bases between. The CDR3 region is CASSLAPGAAAGFTNEQFF. CDR3 coding DNA: TGTGCCAGCAGCTTAGCGCCGGGGGCAGCAGCGGGATTCACGAATGAGCAGTTCTTC.

The sample holds one count of this clonotype. The chain links TRBV5-1 to TRBJ2-7, with a possible D match to TRBD1 (6 bases). Germline CDR1 reads SGHRS; CDR2 reads YFSETQ. This CDR3 contains 14 residues. The V and J ends lost 4 bases and 2 bases respectively, with 13 bases between them. CDR3 amino acids: CASSQPGQAYEQYF. CDR3 in DNA: TGCGCCAGCAGCCAACCGGGACAAGCCTACGAGCAGTACTTC.

This chain uses TRBV11-2 with TRBJ2-5; D ambiguous. From germline, CDR1 is SGHAT and CDR2 FQNNGV. The ends were cut back, 4 bases at V and 5 bases at J, with 8 bases in the middle. This CDR3 has 12 amino acids. CDR3 loop: CASSYLHETQYF. The CDR3 DNA follows: TGTGCCAGCAGCTACTTACATGAGACCCAGTACTTC.

In this sample, this clonotype turned up a few times. This CDR3 is CATSRDRGRGADTQYF. The DNA for the CDR3 is TGTGCCACCAGCAGAGACCGCGGGAGGGGTGCAGATACGCAGTATTTT. The V call is TRBV15, the J call TRBJ2-3; 9 bases agree with TRBD2. Unmatched junction bases numbered 5, after V lost 0 bases and J lost 4 bases. Germline values: CDR1 LNHNV, CDR2 YYDKDF (reference sequence). The CDR3 has 16 residues.

About this clonotype: At one boundary the junction diverges from the germline segment, which might be a read error. The gene calls are TRBV20-1 and TRBJ2-2; 8 bases are a match to TRBD2. This CDR3 has 14 amino acids. Germline V gene sequence: CDR1 DFQATT, CDR2 SNEGSKA (reference sequence). The CDR3 loop reads CSAREGPYTGGLFF. CDR3 nucleotide sequence: TGCAGTGCTCGGGAGGGACCTTACACCGGGGGGCTGTTTTTT.

This clonotype was recorded once. The genes are TRBV7-9 and TRBJ2-3; 9 positions match TRBD2. Germline V gives CDR1 SEHNR, CDR2 FQNEAQ (reference sequence). The CDR3 extends over 16 amino acids. The J segment lost 1 base and the V segment lost 5 bases, leaving 7 bases of the junction unmatched. For the CDR3, the DNA is TGTGCCAGCAGCGACTCGCGGGGGGGCGGCACAGATACGCAGTATTTT. Amino acid sequence: CASSDSRGGGTDTQYF.

The J gene is TRBJ2-1, the V gene TRBV7-2, with 7 positions matching TRBD1. Germline-derived CDR1 and CDR2 are SGHTA and FQGNSA. With V trimmed by 4 bases and J by 9 bases, 9 bases remained unmatched. The CDR3 totals 14 residues. The CDR3 DNA is TGTGCCAGCAGCTACATAGACAGGGCTACTGAGCAGTTCTTC. Translating gives CASSYIDRATEQFF.

This clonotype was counted a few times. This sequence joins TRBV20-1 and TRBJ2-1, with unresolved D. The CDR3 contains 12 residues. Germline assignment: CDR1 DFQATT and CDR2 SNEGSKA (reference sequence). Trimming removed 0 bases from V and 5 bases from J, with 5 bases in between. The CDR3 nucleotides read TGCAGTGCTAGAGATCGGGACAATGAGCAGTTCTTC. Translating gives CSARDRDNEQFF.

The chain recombines TRBV30 with TRBJ2-1; tentatively, D is TRBD2 (6 bases). Germline CDR1 is GTSNPN and CDR2 is SVGIG (reference sequence). Trimming shortened V by 3 bases and J by 3 bases, and 9 bases separated the two germline ends. CDR3 length equals 13 residues. The CDR3 DNA sequence: TGTGCCTGGAGCGGCGGGAACTACAATGAGCAGTTCTTC. Its translation is CAWSGGNYNEQFF.

V is TRBV24-1 and J is TRBJ2-2; no firm D call. The germline V gene encodes CDR1 KGHDR and CDR2 SFDVKD. The CDR3 totals 14 residues. With 4 bases removed from V and 9 bases from J, the gap between germline ends came to 14 bases. The CDR3, as DNA: TGTGCCACCAGTGACCGCACCGAGACCAGGGAGCTGTTTTTT. Translating gives CATSDRTETRELFF.

V usage is TRBV18 and J usage is TRBJ1-5, with TRBD1 as a possible D gene (6 bases). Germline CDR1 reads KGHSH; CDR2 reads LQKENI. The V end lost 5 bases, the J end lost 7 bases, and 12 bases lay between the germline ends. CDR3 size: 13 residues. The DNA for the CDR3 is TGTGCCAGCTCAGGCAACAGGGACCAGCCCCAGCATTTT. Translating gives CASSGNRDQPQHF.

The genes are TRBV29-1 and TRBJ2-2; D is unresolved. The CDR3 is 18 amino acids. The V and J ends lost 6 bases and 5 bases respectively, with 28 bases between them. Germline V lookup: CDR1 SQVTM, CDR2 ANQGSEA. CDR3 DNA: TGCAGCGTGGCCCTATACAGCCTGCATGGGTCTATGACCGGGGAGCTGTTTTTT. Translating it yields CSVALYSLHGSMTGELFF.

The chain joins TRBV9 to TRBJ1-2; D uncertain. CDR1 SGDLS and CDR2 YYNGEE come from the germline V gene. The length of the CDR3 is 11 residues. The V gene lost 0 bases and the J gene lost 9 bases, with 6 bases spanning the gap. This chain's CDR3 is CASSVGESYTF. CDR3 nucleotide sequence: TGTGCCAGCAGCGTAGGCGAGAGCTACACCTTC. Full variable domain (missing parts from reference TRBV9 and TRBJ1-2): DSGVTQTPKHLITATGQRVTLRCSPRSGDLSVYWYQQSLDQGLQFLIQYYNGEERAKGNILERFSAQQFPDLHSELNLSSLELGDSALYFCASSVGESYTFGSGTRLTVV.

The chain is built from TRBV3-1 and TRBJ2-7; 9 bases are shared with TRBD2. V trimming: 0 bases; J trimming: 7 bases; junction bases outside the gene matches: 7. CDR3 size: 15 residues. Germline values: CDR1 LGHDT, CDR2 YNNKEL (reference sequence). CDR3 sequence: CASSQEASGTREQYF. In nucleotides, the CDR3 is TGTGCCAGCAGCCAAGAGGCTAGCGGGACCCGGGAGCAGTACTTC.